The clone carrying this T cell receptor beta chain was recorded at least ten times. The record originates from a study of neurological immune-mediated disorders. The V end lost 3 bases, the J end lost 9 bases, and 9 bases lay between the germline ends. The CDR3 consists of 12 residues. TCRdb recomputed calls from the 5' RACE reads with MiXCR, one row per CDR3 protein. This sample yields roughly 20,000 distinct CDR3 sequences, of which around 7.6% are seen a single time; 17% belongs to the top ten. The sequence was obtained from a woman aged 25 to 45 with HTLV-1-associated myelopathy (HAM/TSP). This sequence joins TRBV12-3 or TRBV12-4 and TRBJ2-1, with D possibly matching TRBD2 (5 bases). The sequencing sample was made of CD8+ T cells from blood. CDR3 amino acids: CASSLGRGEQFF. CDR3 nucleotide sequence: TGTGCCAGCAGTTTGGGCCGGGGTGAGCAGTTCTTC.